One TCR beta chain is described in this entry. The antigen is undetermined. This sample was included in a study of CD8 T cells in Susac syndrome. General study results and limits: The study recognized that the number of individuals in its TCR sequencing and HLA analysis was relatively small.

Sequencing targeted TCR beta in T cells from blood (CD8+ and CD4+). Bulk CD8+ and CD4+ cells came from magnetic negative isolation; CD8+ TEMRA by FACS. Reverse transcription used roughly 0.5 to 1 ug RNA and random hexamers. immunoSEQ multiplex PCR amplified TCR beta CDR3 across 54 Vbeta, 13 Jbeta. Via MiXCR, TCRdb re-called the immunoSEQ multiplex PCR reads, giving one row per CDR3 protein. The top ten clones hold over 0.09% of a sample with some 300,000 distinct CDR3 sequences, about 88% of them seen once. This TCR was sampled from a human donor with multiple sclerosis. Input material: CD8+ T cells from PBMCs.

The CDR3 nucleotides are TGTGCCAGCAGCCCCTTAGGCGAATCCAAAAACATTCAGTACTTC. It is translated as CASSPLGESKNIQYF. This chain links TRBV7-9 with TRBJ2-4; D remains ambiguous. The CDR3 extends over 15 amino acids. CDR1 and CDR2 from the germline V gene are SEHNR and FQNEAQ (reference sequence). The germline V and J ends were trimmed by 5 bases and 2 bases, with 13 bases remaining between them.